A single sample gave rise to the 26 T cell receptor beta chains below, sequenced in a study of CD8+CD57+ T cells in acquired aplastic anemia. CD8+CD57+ cell expansion had been shown by flow cytometry in patients chosen for sequencing. Investigators profiled TCR beta VDJ and CDR3 from genomic DNA template. TCRdb independently ran MiXCR on the reads; one entry per CDR3 protein. The sample has 80,000 or so distinct CDR3 sequences; roughly two thirds are singletons. The sequencing sample was made of sorted CD4+, CD8+, or CD8+CD57+ T cells (not recorded which) from PBMCs. The receptors originated from a human donor with aplastic anemia.

This clonotype was detected a few times. V gene TRBV24-1 combines with J gene TRBJ2-1; D remains ambiguous. The V gene's germline CDR1 is KGHDR and CDR2 SFDVKD. Trimming removed 3 bases at V and 0 bases at J, with 5 bases between. The CDR3 extends over 14 amino acids. The CDR3 sequence: CATSDVSSYNEQFF. CDR3 sequence (DNA): TGTGCCACCAGTGATGTAAGCTCCTACAATGAGCAGTTCTTC.

The chain is built from TRBV19 and TRBJ2-3; 10 nucleotides align to TRBD1. The CDR3 runs 18 residues. Germline assignment: CDR1 LNHDA and CDR2 SQIVND (reference sequence). After removal of 5 bases from V and 4 bases from J, the junction contained 15 bases not matched to a gene. The CDR3 protein is CASSSMKWTGGGSDTQYF. In DNA form, the CDR3 reads TGTGCCAGTAGTTCGATGAAGTGGACAGGGGGTGGGTCAGATACGCAGTATTTT.

Comments on this clonotype: Mismatch with germline at one junction end may stem from a read error. V gene TRBV25-1 combines with J gene TRBJ2-3; D call uncertain. The CDR3 spans 11 residues. CDR1 is MGHDK, CDR2 SYGVNS, per germline. As DNA, the CDR3 is TGTGCCGGCAGAATAACAGATACGCAGTATTTT. Translated, it gives CAGRITDTQYF.

The rearrangement links TRBV7-9 to TRBJ1-2; D uncertain. Germline V gene lookup returns CDR1 SEHNR and CDR2 FQNEAQ (reference sequence). V was clipped by 1 base and J by 4 bases, with 4 bases between them. This CDR3 comprises 12 residues. The CDR3 DNA follows: TGTGCCAGCAGCTTAGGTGCCTATGGCTACACCTTC. Its translation is CASSLGAYGYTF. The variable domain in full, with the rest retrieved from reference TRBV7-9 and TRBJ1-2, is DTGVSQNPRHKITKRGQNVTFRCDPISEHNRLYWYRQTLGQGPEFLTYFQNEAQLEKSRLLSDRFSAERPKGSFSTLEIQRTEQGDSAMYLCASSLGAYGYTFGSGTRLTVV.

The V gene is TRBV24-1, the J gene TRBJ1-2; no definite D call. CDR1 and CDR2 from the germline V gene are KGHDR and SFDVKD. CDR3 length equals 12 residues. The germline V and J ends were trimmed by 9 bases and 2 bases, with 9 bases remaining between them. The chain's CDR3 is CATSAVNYGYTF. As DNA, the CDR3 is TGTGCCACCTCCGCCGTAAACTATGGCTACACCTTC.

The chain is built from TRBV4-3 and TRBJ1-1, with D unresolved. The CDR3 covers 14 residues. Germline-derived CDR1 and CDR2 are LGHNA and YSLEER. Trimming cost V 2 bases and J 1 base, with 8 bases left between them. CDR3 sequence: CASSQQTWNTEAFF. The CDR3 DNA reads as TGCGCCAGCAGCCAACAGACATGGAACACTGAAGCTTTCTTT.

The rearrangement joins TRBV5-1 to TRBJ2-7; 7 nucleotides align to TRBD1. Germline CDR1 and CDR2: SGHRS and YFSETQ. V lost 4 bases and J lost 3; bases outside the gene matches: 10. The CDR3 loop spans 15 amino acids. CDR3 bases: TGCGCCAGCAGCCGGGACAGTGGCCTCAGCTACGAGCAGTACTTC. Protein: CASSRDSGLSYEQYF.

The chain links TRBV20-1 to TRBJ2-3; 8 bases line up with TRBD2. J lost 2 bases, V lost 5 bases, and 6 bases had no gene match. Per the germline V gene, CDR1 is DFQATT and CDR2 is SNEGSKA (reference sequence). The CDR3 runs 14 residues. This chain's CDR3 is CSAPTSGNTDTQYF. The DNA for the CDR3 is TGCAGTGCTCCCACTAGCGGTAACACAGATACGCAGTATTTT.

This clonotype was seen just once. The chain employs TRBV2 and TRBJ2-7, with D perhaps TRBD2 (6 bases). From germline, CDR1 is SNHLY and CDR2 FYNNEI. Trimming cost V 7 bases and J 0 bases, with 16 bases left between them. CDR3 length: 15 amino acids. CDR3 residues: CASTERWGDSYEQYF. The CDR3 nucleotides read TGTGCCAGCACCGAGAGGTGGGGGGACTCCTACGAGCAGTACTTC.

This clonotype was recorded only once. V usage is TRBV2 and J usage is TRBJ1-1; no reliable D call. Germline values: CDR1 SNHLY, CDR2 FYNNEI. The CDR3 contains 14 residues. V lost 7 bases and J lost 5, with 17 bases in between. The CDR3 sequence is CASINTGRDTEAFF. In nucleotides, the CDR3 is TGTGCCAGCATTAACACTGGGAGGGATACTGAAGCTTTCTTT.

This sequence joins TRBV2 and TRBJ2-7, with 11 bases identical to TRBD1. CDR3 size: 14 residues. Per the germline V gene, CDR1 is SNHLY and CDR2 is FYNNEI. Losses at the gene ends were 6 bases for V and 2 bases for J; bases not matched to a gene: 3. The CDR3 sequence is CASRVDRGPYEQYF. The CDR3 DNA is TGTGCCAGCAGAGTGGACAGGGGGCCCTACGAGCAGTACTTC.

This clonotype was seen more than once but under ten times. J is TRBJ1-1 and V is TRBV24-1; a possible D gene is TRBD1 (5 bases). The CDR3 is made up of 12 amino acids. Deletions cut 5 bases from V and 9 bases from J, with 12 bases between. Germline lookup yields CDR1 KGHDR and CDR2 SFDVKD. The CDR3 nucleotides are TGTGCCACCAGTGTGGGGCCAGGGAAAGCTTTCTTT. This sequence encodes CATSVGPGKAFF.

V and J are TRBV5-1 and TRBJ1-4, with D hard to call. The CDR3 runs 13 residues. The V gene's germline CDR1 is SGHRS and CDR2 YFSETQ. The V end lost 6 bases, the J end lost 7 bases, and 13 bases lay between the germline ends. As DNA, the CDR3 is TGCGCCAGCACCCTAGGAAGCGGTGAAAAACTGTTTTTT. This gives the protein CASTLGSGEKLFF.

This chain joins TRBV2 and TRBJ1-2; maybe TRBD1 (6 bases). With 7 bases removed from V and 0 bases from J, the gap between germline ends came to 15 bases. This CDR3 comprises 15 residues. The V gene's germline CDR1 is SNHLY and CDR2 FYNNEI. The CDR3 DNA reads as TGTGCCAGCACGGGCGAGTCAGGGGCTAACTATGGCTACACCTTC. Protein: CASTGESGANYGYTF.

V and J are TRBV28 and TRBJ2-7; TRBD2 agrees at 14 bases. V lost 8 bases and J lost 5; bases outside the gene matches: 8. The CDR3 runs to 15 residues. Germline assignment: CDR1 MDHEN and CDR2 SYDVKM. The CDR3 sequence: CASRRTSGRMNEQYF. In DNA form, the CDR3 reads TGTGCCAGCCGCCGGACTAGCGGGAGGATGAACGAGCAGTACTTC.

This clonotype was recorded a few times. The chain employs TRBV10-3 and TRBJ2-5; the match to TRBD1 covers 8 bases. The germline gives CDR1 ENHRY, CDR2 SYGVKD. CDR3 length: 14 amino acids. V shed 7 bases, J shed 2 bases, and the junction held 6 bases outside the gene matches. Here the CDR3 reads CAIKGQEGQETQYF. CDR3 in DNA: TGTGCCATCAAGGGACAGGAGGGGCAAGAGACCCAGTACTTC.

V usage is TRBV20-1 and J usage is TRBJ2-7; no definite D call. This CDR3 comprises 12 residues. Germline CDR1 and CDR2: DFQATT and SNEGSKA (reference sequence). Trimming removed 2 bases from V and 10 bases from J, with 15 bases in between. Written as DNA, the CDR3 is TGCAGTGCTAGAAGGCAACCTCCTACTCAGTACTTC. Translating gives CSARRQPPTQYF.

In regard to this clonotype: One end of the junction fails to match germline, which may point to a read error. The chain uses TRBV10-3 and TRBJ2-7; D is perhaps TRBD1 (6 bases). CDR3 length: 15 amino acids. Germline values: CDR1 ENHRY, CDR2 SYGVKD. The CDR3 spells CASSLGQGTSYEQYF. DNA of the CDR3: TGTGCCAGCAGTTTAGGCCAGGGGACCTCCTACGAGCAGTACTTC.

The genes are TRBV11-2 and TRBJ2-7, with 12 bases identical to TRBD2. The CDR3 length is 16 residues. Trimming took 4 bases from V and 5 from J; bases not matched to a gene: 9. Looked up from germline, CDR1 is SGHAT and CDR2 is FQNNGV. The CDR3 DNA is TGTGCCAGCAGCTCTCCTAGCGGGAGGGCGGGGAACGAGCAGTACTTC. As protein: CASSSPSGRAGNEQYF.

This clonotype was seen only a few times. The chain joins TRBV25-1 to TRBJ2-5; TRBD1 agrees at 8 bases. Germline V gives CDR1 MGHDK, CDR2 SYGVNS. The CDR3 consists of 14 residues. J gave up 5 bases and V 4 bases, and 6 bases lay outside the gene matches. The CDR3 nucleotides are TGTGCCAGCAGTGTTACCCGGGACAGGGAGACCCAGTACTTC. Residues: CASSVTRDRETQYF.

A single count supports this clonotype. V and J are TRBV10-2 and TRBJ2-3, with TRBD2 identical over 9 bases. This CDR3 comprises 15 residues. From germline, CDR1 is WSHSY and CDR2 SAAADI. With V trimmed by 2 bases and J by 6 bases, 6 bases remained unmatched. As DNA, the CDR3 is TGCGCCAGCAGTGAGCTAGCGGGGACTTGGGATACGCAGTATTTT. Translated: CASSELAGTWDTQYF.

The chain is built from TRBV20-1 and TRBJ1-2, with a possible D match to TRBD1 (5 bases). V lost 6 bases and J 4 bases, leaving 21 bases between the germline ends. The CDR3 totals 15 residues. The germline gives CDR1 DFQATT, CDR2 SNEGSKA (reference sequence). Here the CDR3 reads CSALTRVSRGYGYTF. The CDR3 nucleotides read TGCAGTGCCCTAACCCGGGTCTCGAGGGGCTATGGCTACACCTTC.

This chain links TRBV7-6 with TRBJ2-3; unclear D gene. Looked up from germline, CDR1 is SGHVS and CDR2 is FNYEAQ. V was pared by 2 bases and J by 0 bases, with 3 bases between. The CDR3 loop spans 13 amino acids. This CDR3 reads CASSLLSTDTQYF. As DNA, the CDR3 is TGTGCCAGCAGCTTACTAAGCACAGATACGCAGTATTTT.

The genes are TRBV10-3 and TRBJ1-6, with 9 bases matching TRBD1. J lost 7 bases, V lost 6 bases, and 4 bases had no gene match. This CDR3 region has 14 residues. Germline V gene data show CDR1 as ENHRY and CDR2 as SYGVKD. In nucleotides, the CDR3 is TGTGCCATCAGGACCGGGACAGGGAATTCACCCCTCCACTTT. This sequence encodes CAIRTGTGNSPLHF.

Note on this clonotype: The limits of the CDR3 on the DNA are not certain, so only TCRdb's listed CDR3 is given. J is TRBJ2-7 and V is TRBV10-3; the table's D call, TRBD1, was not checked against the DNA. Germline loops: CDR1 ENHRY, CDR2 SYGVKD. The CDR3 has 12 residues if both end residues are counted. CDR3 region: CAVGQGTYERYF.

This clonotype has only a few counts. The V and J genes are TRBV20-1 and TRBJ2-3, with D perhaps matching TRBD2 (6 bases). CDR1 DFQATT and CDR2 SNEGSKA come from the germline V gene (reference sequence). With 5 bases removed from V and 1 base from J, the gap between germline ends came to 10 bases. The CDR3 sequence is 13 residues long. CDR3 coding DNA: TGCAGTGCTCTACGCGGGGGCACAGATACGCAGTATTTT. It yields the protein CSALRGGTDTQYF.